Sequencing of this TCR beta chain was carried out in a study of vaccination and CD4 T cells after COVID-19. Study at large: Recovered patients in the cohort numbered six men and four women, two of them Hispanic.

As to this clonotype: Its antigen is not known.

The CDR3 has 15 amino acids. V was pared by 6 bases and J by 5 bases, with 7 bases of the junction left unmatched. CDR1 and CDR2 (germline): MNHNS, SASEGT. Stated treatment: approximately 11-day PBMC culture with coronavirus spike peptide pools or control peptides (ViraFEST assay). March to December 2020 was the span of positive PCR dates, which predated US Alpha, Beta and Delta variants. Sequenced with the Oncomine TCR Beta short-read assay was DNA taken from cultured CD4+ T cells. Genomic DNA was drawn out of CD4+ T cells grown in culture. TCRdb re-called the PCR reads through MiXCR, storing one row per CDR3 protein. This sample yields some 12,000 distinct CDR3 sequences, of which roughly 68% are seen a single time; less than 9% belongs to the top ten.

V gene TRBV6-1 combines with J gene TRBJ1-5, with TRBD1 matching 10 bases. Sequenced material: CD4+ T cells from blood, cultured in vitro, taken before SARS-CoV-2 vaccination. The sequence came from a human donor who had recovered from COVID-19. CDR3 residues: CASRRQGARDQPQHF. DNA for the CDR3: TGTGCCAGCAGGAGACAGGGGGCGCGGGATCAGCCCCAGCATTTT.